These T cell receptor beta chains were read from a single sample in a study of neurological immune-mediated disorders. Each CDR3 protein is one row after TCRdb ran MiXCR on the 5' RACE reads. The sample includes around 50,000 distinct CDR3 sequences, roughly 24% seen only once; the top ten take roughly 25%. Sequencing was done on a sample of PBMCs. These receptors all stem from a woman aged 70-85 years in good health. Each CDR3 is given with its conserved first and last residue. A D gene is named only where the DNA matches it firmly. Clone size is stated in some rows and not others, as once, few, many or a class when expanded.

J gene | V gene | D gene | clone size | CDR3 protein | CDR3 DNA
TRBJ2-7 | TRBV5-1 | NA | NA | CASSLGTVYYEQYF | TGCGCCAGCAGCTTGGGGACAGTCTACTACGAGCAGTACTTC
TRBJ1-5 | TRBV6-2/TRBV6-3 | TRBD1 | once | CASSTLGQGNQPQHF | TGTGCCAGCAGTACCCTGGGACAGGGCAATCAGCCCCAGCATTTT
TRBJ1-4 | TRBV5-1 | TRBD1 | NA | CASSPGQGNWELFF | TGCGCCAGCAGTCCGGGACAGGGGAATTGGGAACTGTTTTTT
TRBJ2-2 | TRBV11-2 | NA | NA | CASSFTPSTGELFF | TGTGCCAGCAGCTTTACTCCGAGCACCGGGGAGCTGTTTTTT
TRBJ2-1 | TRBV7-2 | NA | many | CASSLGVGYNEQFF | TGTGCCAGCAGCCTAGGGGTGGGATACAATGAGCAGTTCTTC
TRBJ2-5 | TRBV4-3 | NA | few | CASSQVSRPQATQYF | TGCGCCAGCAGCCAAGTGTCGAGACCCCAGGCGACCCAGTACTTC
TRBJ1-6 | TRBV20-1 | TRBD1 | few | CSAQGGGNSPLHF | TGCAGTGCTCAGGGGGGAGGCAATTCACCCCTCCACTTT
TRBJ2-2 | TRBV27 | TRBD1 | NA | CASSLRIGQGASGELFF | TGTGCCAGCAGTTTAAGGATAGGGCAGGGGGCATCCGGGGAGCTGTTTTTT
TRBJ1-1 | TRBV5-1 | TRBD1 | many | CASSPQGTEAFF | TGCGCCAGCAGCCCACAGGGGACTGAAGCTTTCTTT
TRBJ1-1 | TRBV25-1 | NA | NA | CASRDVTEAFF | TGTGCCAGCAGGGACGTGACTGAAGCTTTCTTT
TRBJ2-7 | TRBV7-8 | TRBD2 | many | CASSLSIILAGFNEQYF | TGTGCCAGCAGCTTATCAATCATCCTAGCGGGATTTAACGAGCAGTACTTC
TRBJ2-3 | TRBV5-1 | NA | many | CASSLRAQGTDTQYF | TGCGCCAGCAGCCTCAGAGCGCAGGGCACAGATACGCAGTATTTT
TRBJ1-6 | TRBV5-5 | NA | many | CASSWWGPPNSPLHF | TGTGCCAGCAGCTGGTGGGGGCCACCAAATTCACCCCTCCACTTT
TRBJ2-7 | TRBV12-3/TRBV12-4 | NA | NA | CASSFRGLTREQYF | TGTGCCAGCAGTTTTCGGGGGTTGACCCGGGAGCAGTACTTC
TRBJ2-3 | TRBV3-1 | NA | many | CASSQDWGPRVSEADTQYF | TGTGCCAGCAGCCAAGATTGGGGCCCCAGGGTCTCCGAGGCAGATACGCAGTATTTT
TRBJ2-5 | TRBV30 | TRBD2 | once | CAWRGGGFETQYF | TGTGCCTGGAGGGGCGGGGGGTTCGAGACCCAGTACTTC
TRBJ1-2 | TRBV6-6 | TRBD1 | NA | CASSYWDRGTEGYTF | TGTGCCAGCAGTTACTGGGACAGGGGGACGGAGGGCTACACCTTC
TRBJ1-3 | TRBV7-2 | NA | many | CASSFYLSGNTIYF | TGTGCCAGCAGCTTTTACCTTTCTGGAAACACCATATATTTT
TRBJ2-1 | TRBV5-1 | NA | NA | CANSLERGEQFF | TGCGCCAACAGTCTTGAGAGGGGGGAGCAGTTCTTC
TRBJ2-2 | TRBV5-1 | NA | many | CASSLSFGAGELFF | TGCGCCAGCAGCTTGTCTTTCGGTGCCGGGGAGCTGTTTTTT
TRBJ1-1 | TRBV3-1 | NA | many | CASGLWGLNTEAFF | TGTGCCAGCGGCCTTTGGGGCCTGAACACTGAAGCTTTCTTT
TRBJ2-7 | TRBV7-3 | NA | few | CASSSGGPYEQYF | TGTGCCAGCAGCTCCGGAGGCCCCTACGAGCAGTACTTC
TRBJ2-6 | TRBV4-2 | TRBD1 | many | CASSRAAGTGSGANVLTF | TGTGCCAGCAGCCGGGCCGCAGGGACAGGCTCTGGGGCCAACGTCCTGACTTTC
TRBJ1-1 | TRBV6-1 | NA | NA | CASSLHGAVAEAFF | TGTGCCAGCAGTTTACACGGGGCCGTCGCTGAAGCTTTCTTT
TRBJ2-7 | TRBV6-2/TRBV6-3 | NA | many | CASSPAYEQYF | TGTGCCAGCAGTCCGGCCTACGAGCAGTACTTC
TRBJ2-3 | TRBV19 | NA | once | CASLDRLTDTQYF | TGTGCCAGTCTTGACAGGCTCACAGATACGCAGTATTTT
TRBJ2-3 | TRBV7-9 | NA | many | CASSNVDTQYF | TGTGCCAGCAGCAACGTAGATACGCAGTATTTT
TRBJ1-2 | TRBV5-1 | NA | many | CASSPDPENGYTF | TGCGCCAGCAGCCCGGACCCAGAAAATGGCTACACCTTC
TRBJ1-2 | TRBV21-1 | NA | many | CASSKPGFGQGSYGYTF | NA
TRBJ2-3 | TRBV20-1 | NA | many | CSARRGVADTQYF | TGCAGTGCTAGAAGAGGGGTTGCAGATACGCAGTATTTT
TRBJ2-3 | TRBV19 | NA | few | CASKNGGDTQYF | TGTGCCAGTAAGAATGGAGGAGATACGCAGTATTTT
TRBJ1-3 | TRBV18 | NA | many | CASSLTLPRQGPGNTIYF | TGTGCCAGCTCATTGACGCTGCCTCGTCAGGGACCTGGAAACACCATATATTTT
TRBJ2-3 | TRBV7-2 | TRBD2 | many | CASSSLLAGGFGDTQYF | TGTGCCAGCAGCTCCTTACTAGCGGGAGGGTTTGGAGATACGCAGTATTTT